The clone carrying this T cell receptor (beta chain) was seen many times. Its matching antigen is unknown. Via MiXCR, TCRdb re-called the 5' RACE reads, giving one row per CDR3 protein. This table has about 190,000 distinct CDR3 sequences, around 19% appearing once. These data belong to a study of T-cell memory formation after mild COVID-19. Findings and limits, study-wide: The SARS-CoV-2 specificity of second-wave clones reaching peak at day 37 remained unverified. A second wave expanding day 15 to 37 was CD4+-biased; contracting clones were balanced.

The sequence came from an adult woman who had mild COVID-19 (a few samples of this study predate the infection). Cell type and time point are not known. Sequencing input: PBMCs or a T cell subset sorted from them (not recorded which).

This chain's CDR3 is CASIAVSGRAYNEQFF. The DNA of the CDR3 is TGCGCCAGCATCGCCGTGAGCGGGAGGGCCTACAATGAGCAGTTCTTC. The rearrangement joins TRBV5-1 to TRBJ2-1; TRBD2 matches 10 bases. Per germline, CDR1 SGHRS and CDR2 YFSETQ. The trim removed 6 bases at V and 2 bases at J, leaving 8 bases unmatched. The CDR3 runs 16 residues.